This is a list of T cell receptor beta chains from one sample in a study of T-cell reconstitution after alpha-beta-depleted transplantation in children. TCRdb called the PCR reads again in MiXCR, with one record for every CDR3 protein. There are about 870,000 distinct CDR3 sequences in the sample; 15% to 20% occur only once, and just under 5% lies in the top ten. The input for sequencing was PBMCs, mostly from graft donor cells, taken 360 days after TCRalphabeta/CD19-depleted stem cell transplant. These receptor sequences come from a male patient younger than 18 who had a stem cell transplant for acute lymphoblastic leukemia, so the T cells may come from the graft donor. The CDR3 runs from the conserved cysteine through the conserved F or W. The order of the fields is J gene, V gene, clone size, D gene, CDR3 DNA, CDR3 protein. A D gene is named only where the DNA matches it firmly. The size entry is marked missing in some rows and otherwise reads once, few, many or a size class.

>TRBJ2-1|TRBV24-1|few|-
TGTGCCACCAGTGAGGCGTACTACAATGAGCAGTTCTTC
CATSEAYYNEQFF
>TRBJ2-1|TRBV18|-|TRBD2
TGTGCCAGCTCGCAGACTAGCGGGAGGGCCGCCTACAATGAGCAGTTCTTC
CASSQTSGRAAYNEQFF
>TRBJ2-7|TRBV28|once|TRBD1
TGTGCCAGCAGTTTAACCGGGACAGGGATCGAGCAGTACTTC
CASSLTGTGIEQYF
>TRBJ1-4|TRBV5-1|few|TRBD1
TGCGCCAGCCGGGACAGAACTAATGAAAAACTGTTTTTT
CASRDRTNEKLFF
>TRBJ1-1|TRBV20-1|-|-
TGCAGTGCTAGATCAGGATGGACTGAAGCTTTCTTT
CSARSGWTEAFF
>TRBJ2-5|TRBV5-1|-|TRBD1
TGCGCCAGCAGCTTCCCCGGGACAGGCGGGGAGACCCAGTACTTC
CASSFPGTGGETQYF
>TRBJ1-4|TRBV7-9|-|-
TGTGCCAGCAGCCTCTTCAGCAAGCCGAATGAAAAACTGTTTTTT
CASSLFSKPNEKLFF
>TRBJ2-7|TRBV9|-|TRBD2
TGTGCCAGCAGCGTAGTGTCTAGCGGTTCAGAGCAGTACTTC
CASSVVSSGSEQYF
>TRBJ1-2|TRBV12-3/TRBV12-4|few|-
TGTGCCAGCAGTGACGACAGTTATGGCTACACCTTC
CASSDDSYGYTF
>TRBJ1-2|TRBV3-1|-|-
TGTGCCAGCAGCCTCCTATCGACTGTCTATGGCTACACCTTC
CASSLLSTVYGYTF
>TRBJ2-5|TRBV15|few|-
TGTGCCACCGAGGCGGACAGCCAAGAGACCCAGTACTTC
CATEADSQETQYF
>TRBJ2-3|TRBV4-2|few|TRBD2
TGTGCCAGCAGCCAAGGACTAGCGGGAGGCAAAGGTTCCTCAGATACGCAGTATTTT
CASSQGLAGGKGSSDTQYF
>TRBJ2-7|TRBV12-3/TRBV12-4|-|-
TGTGCCAGCAGTGCCTGGAGGGGTCTTTCCTCCGAGCAGTACTTC
CASSAWRGLSSEQYF
>TRBJ2-6|TRBV11-2|few|-
TGTGCCAGCAAAGTGCGGGGGGCCAACGTCCTGACTTTC
CASKVRGANVLTF
>TRBJ2-7|TRBV5-1|few|TRBD1
TGCGCCAGCAGCGTTCGGACAGGTGCTGTAGGGGAGCAGTACTTC
CASSVRTGAVGEQYF
>TRBJ2-3|TRBV15|many|TRBD2
TGTGCCACCAGCAGAGATCTCTTGGGGGGAGGGGGCACAGATACGCAGTATTTT
CATSRDLLGGGGTDTQYF
>TRBJ2-7|TRBV7-9|many|TRBD2
TGTGCCAGCAGCTCGAGCGGGATAAGCTCCTACGAGCAGTACTTC
CASSSSGISSYEQYF
>TRBJ2-1|TRBV7-9|many|-
TGTGCCAGCAGCTTGAGGGGGGGTAGGGATGAGCAGTTCTTC
CASSLRGGRDEQFF
>TRBJ2-2|TRBV5-1|few|TRBD1
TGCGCCAGCAGCTCCCGGGACAGGGGGCGAACCGGGGAGCTGTTTTTT
CASSSRDRGRTGELFF
>TRBJ2-1|TRBV19|-|TRBD2
TGTGCCAGTAGACTCGGCGGGGGTGGGGACAATGAGCAGTTCTTC
CASRLGGGGDNEQFF
>TRBJ2-3|TRBV7-6|few|TRBD2
TGTGCCAGCAGCTCCCTAGCGGTTAGCACAGATACGCAGTATTTT
CASSSLAVSTDTQYF
>TRBJ1-3|TRBV20-1|few|-
TGCAGTGCTAGAGACTTTAGGGACCCGGAAGGCACCATATATTTT
CSARDFRDPEGTIYF
>TRBJ2-7|TRBV12-3/TRBV12-4|-|-
TGTGCCAGCGGCCCACGGGTTGACGACGACGAGCAGTACTTC
CASGPRVDDDEQYF
>TRBJ2-2|TRBV7-8|once|TRBD2
TGTGCCAGCAGCTTTTGGACTAGCGGGTCCGGGGAGCTGTTTTTT
CASSFWTSGSGELFF
>TRBJ1-2|TRBV5-1|few|-
TGCGCCAGCAGCTTGGTCTTGGGGACGCAGTTCTACACCTTC
CASSLVLGTQFYTF
>TRBJ1-5|TRBV20-1|once|-
TGCAGTGCTAGGGGTCACGGAAAAAGCAATCAGCCCCAGCATTTT
CSARGHGKSNQPQHF
>TRBJ2-7|TRBV20-1|-|TRBD2
TGCAGTGCTAGAGATTCCCGACTAGCGGGATCGATAAGCCCTGCCTTCGACGAGCAGTACTTC
CSARDSRLAGSISPAFDEQYF
>TRBJ2-1|TRBV20-1|-|TRBD1
TGCAGTGCTAGAGAAGATGGACAGGGATTTTACAATGAGCAGTTCTTC
CSAREDGQGFYNEQFF
>TRBJ2-3|TRBV10-3|-|TRBD2
TGTGCCATCAGGAATAGCGGGATGGACACAGATACGCAGTATTTT
CAIRNSGMDTDTQYF
>TRBJ2-7|TRBV4-1|many|TRBD2
TGCGCCAGCAGCCAAGAGAGCGGGAGGGCTTGGGGTTACGAGCAGTACTTC
CASSQESGRAWGYEQYF
>TRBJ2-1|TRBV5-6|-|-
TGTGCCAGCAGCTCGGGCCACAATGAGCAGTTCTTC
CASSSGHNEQFF
>TRBJ2-5|TRBV12-3/TRBV12-4|many|TRBD2
TGTGCCAGCAGCGCCGGGACTAGCGGTAGGGAGACCCAGTACTTC
CASSAGTSGRETQYF
>TRBJ2-7|TRBV28|few|-
TGTGCCACCTTGGGGTTCCTCTCCTACGAGCAGTACTTC
CATLGFLSYEQYF
>TRBJ1-1|TRBV5-1|-|-
TGCGCCAGCAGCTTGGACTTCGTGGCCGGAACAGGTGAAGCTGTCTTT
CASSLDFVAGTGEAVF
>TRBJ1-4|TRBV7-8|few|-
TGTGCCAGCAGCCGCCGTAGGGGGTCTATGACTAATGAAAAACTGTTTTTT
CASSRRRGSMTNEKLFF
>TRBJ1-1|TRBV29-1|-|-
TGCAGCGTCCGACCGGGGGACACTGAAGCTTTCTTT
CSVRPGDTEAFF
>TRBJ2-1|TRBV25-1|-|-
TGTGCCAGCAGTGAAGAAGCCCGGGAGTCCTACAATGAGCAGTTCTTC
CASSEEARESYNEQFF
>TRBJ2-5|TRBV4-1|-|-
TGCGCCAGCAGCCCGGGGGCGCTAGAGACCCAGTACTTC
CASSPGALETQYF
>TRBJ1-4|TRBV5-1|few|-
TGCGCCAGCAGCTTGGGGCAGTTTGCAACTAATGAAAAACTGTTTTTT
CASSLGQFATNEKLFF
>TRBJ2-5|TRBV5-1|-|TRBD2
TGCGCCAGCAGCTCGAGACTAGCGGGAGGGCTGATCCGGGAGACCCAGTACTTC
CASSSRLAGGLIRETQYF
>TRBJ2-1|TRBV23-1|-|-
TGCGCCAGCCAGCGGGGACACACCTACAATGAGCAGTTCTTC
CASQRGHTYNEQFF
>TRBJ2-7|TRBV4-1|few|-
TGCGCCAGCAGCCATGCTCCGGGACGGAACACCTACGAGCAGTACTTC
CASSHAPGRNTYEQYF
>TRBJ2-1|TRBV5-1|-|-
TGCGCCAGCAACGGGCTCCTAGGAGGTAATGAGCAGTTCTTC
CASNGLLGGNEQFF
>TRBJ2-1|TRBV7-8|many|-
TGTGCCAGCAGCTTCATGTCTAATGAGCAGTTCTTC
CASSFMSNEQFF
>TRBJ1-2|TRBV7-9|-|-
TGTGCCAGCAGCTTAGCCAGGAGTACCTCTAACTATGGCTACACCTTC
CASSLARSTSNYGYTF
>TRBJ2-1|TRBV24-1|-|TRBD2
TGTGCCACCAGTGACTTAAGGACTAGCGGAATGAATAACAATGAGCAGTTCTTC
CATSDLRTSGMNNNEQFF
>TRBJ2-7|TRBV20-1|few|TRBD2
TGCAGTGCTAGAGATGGACTAGCGGGCGAGCAGTACTTC
CSARDGLAGEQYF
>TRBJ2-7|TRBV29-1|many|-
TGCAGCGTTCCGGACCAATACGAGCAGTACTTC
CSVPDQYEQYF
>TRBJ2-7|TRBV4-1|-|TRBD1
TGCGCCAGCAGCCCCCATAACCGTAGACAGGGCCACGAGCAGTACTTC
CASSPHNRRQGHEQYF
>TRBJ1-1|TRBV18|few|-
TGTGCCAGCTCACGTGATTTAGGGGTGGACACTGAAGCTTTCTTT
CASSRDLGVDTEAFF
>TRBJ2-7|TRBV6-5|few|-
TGTGCCAGCAGTTACTCCTTCTCGGGAAAACCTAGCGAGCAGTACTTC
CASSYSFSGKPSEQYF
>TRBJ2-4|TRBV25-1|many|TRBD2
TGTGCCAGCAGTGAAGCCACTAGCGGGAGGATCTCGGACATTCAGTACTTC
CASSEATSGRISDIQYF
>TRBJ2-6|TRBV6-1|-|-
TGTGCCAGCAGGGGGCCACCTTCTGGGGCCAACGTCCTGACTTTC
CASRGPPSGANVLTF
>TRBJ2-1|TRBV2|few|-
TGTGCCAGCAGTCGACTACAGTACTACAATGAGCAGTTCTTC
CASSRLQYYNEQFF
>TRBJ1-1|TRBV6-2/TRBV6-3|few|-
TGTGCCAGCAATCCCAGTAGGGACACTGAAGCTTTCTTT
CASNPSRDTEAFF
>TRBJ2-3|TRBV6-1|once|TRBD2
TGTGCCAGCAATGAGCTAGCGGGGGGCACAGATACGCAGTATTTT
CASNELAGGTDTQYF
>TRBJ2-2|TRBV20-1|-|TRBD1
TGCAGTGCTAGGAGGACAGGGAACACCGGGGAGCTGTTTTTT
CSARRTGNTGELFF
>TRBJ2-7|TRBV7-9|few|TRBD2
TGTGCCAGCAGCTGGGGGGGGAGGACCTACGAGCAGTACTTC
CASSWGGRTYEQYF
>TRBJ2-7|TRBV25-1|few|-
TGTGCCAGCAGTGAATGGGGCAGAGGATACGAGCAGTACTTC
CASSEWGRGYEQYF
>TRBJ2-3|TRBV9|-|TRBD2
TGTGCCAGCAGCGTAGGTAGCGGGCTTAGCACAGATACGCAGTATTTT
CASSVGSGLSTDTQYF